The T cell receptor (beta chain) under discussion was sequenced for a study of CD8 T cells in ankylosing spondylitis. Overall study results and limits: Clones linked to disease were reported to show significant enrichment in matched ankylosing spondylitis synovial fluid.

Germline CDR1 MRHNA, CDR2 SNTAGT. This CDR3 spans 17 amino acids. The V gene lost 2 bases and the J gene lost 2 bases, with 15 bases spanning the gap. As concerns this clonotype: Its antigen is currently unknown.

TCRdb recomputed calls from the 5' RACE reads with MiXCR, one row per CDR3 protein. The sample lists some 200,000 distinct CDR3 sequences, around 13% seen once, with approximately 16% in the top ten. Source material: blood, either unsorted or a sorted T cell fraction (not recorded which). This TCR was recovered from a male donor with ankylosing spondylitis or in good health (not recorded which). The chain joins TRBV6-4 to TRBJ2-2, with TRBD1 as a possible D gene (6 bases). The CDR3 nucleotides read TGTGCCAGCAGTGACCACTCTGGGACAACTAACACCGGGGAGCTGTTTTTT. Translated: CASSDHSGTTNTGELFF.